Each of the 14 T cell receptor beta chains below was sequenced from the same sample in a study of metastatic and nonmetastatic thyroid tumors. TCRdb reanalyzed the PCR reads with MiXCR. In the table there are approximately 38,000 clones, 28% of which are singletons. Patients underwent thyroid surgery, and none had received any treatment before it. Sequenced: blood. The receptors shown here come from a male donor with papillary thyroid cancer or a benign thyroid nodule (not recorded which). Some clones in this sample may be carry-over from other donors' samples.

The rearrangement links TRBV6-1 to TRBJ2-7; unclear D gene. The V gene lost 6 bases and the J gene lost 1 base, with 13 bases spanning the gap. Germline values: CDR1 MNHNS, CDR2 SASEGT. The CDR3 has 14 amino acids. The CDR3 region is CASRFRTESYEQYF. The CDR3 DNA reads TGTGCCAGCAGATTCCGAACAGAGTCCTACGAGCAGTACTTC.

This clone was detected only once. The chain uses TRBV5-1 and TRBJ2-2; no firm D call. The CDR3 runs 12 residues. Per germline, CDR1 SGHRS and CDR2 YFSETQ. The ends were cut back, 1 base at V and 11 bases at J, with 9 bases in the middle. The CDR3 reads CASSLSGGELFF. CDR3 DNA: TGCGCCAGCAGCTTGTCCGGTGGTGAGCTGTTTTTT.

V and J are TRBV28 and TRBJ1-2, with 12 nucleotides matching TRBD1. The CDR3 runs to 16 residues. V shed 9 bases, J shed 4 bases, and the junction held 12 bases outside the gene matches. The germline CDR1 and CDR2 sequences are MDHEN and SYDVKM. CDR3 residues: CASTGTGGPRRYGYTF. The CDR3 nucleotides read TGTGCCAGTACCGGGACAGGGGGCCCTAGGCGCTATGGCTACACCTTC.

The chain has TRBV3-1 and TRBJ1-1; 12 nucleotides line up with TRBD1. The J segment lost 6 bases and the V segment lost 4 bases, leaving 0 bases of the junction unmatched. The CDR3 is 13 amino acids. CDR1 and CDR2 from the germline V gene are LGHDT and YNNKEL (reference sequence). In DNA form, the CDR3 reads TGTGCCAGCAGCCGGGACAGGGGGCCTGAAGCTTTCTTT. This translates into CASSRDRGPEAFF.

This clone has just a few counts. Possible read error: a much larger clone is one base away. For the CDR3, the DNA is TGTGCCAGCAGCGAGGATCGACAGGCCCCCAATCAGCCCCAGCATTTT. Translated: CASSEDRQAPNQPQHF. The rearrangement links TRBV5-5 to TRBJ1-5; possibly TRBD1 for D (6 bases). The CDR3 length is 16 residues. Germline V gene data show CDR1 as SGHKS and CDR2 as YYEKEE (reference sequence). V was shortened by 4 bases and J by 3 bases, with 17 bases between the two germline ends. Filled out from reference TRBV5-5 and TRBJ1-5, the complete variable domain reads DAGVTQSPTHLIKTRGQQVTLRCSPISGHKSVSWYQQVLGQGPQFIFQYYEKEERGRGNFPDRFSARQFPNYSSELNVNALLLGDSALYLCASSEDRQAPNQPQHFGDGTRLSIL.

CDR3: CASSLLAGRGTYEQYF. CDR3 bases: TGTGCCAGCAGTTTACTAGCGGGGAGGGGAACCTACGAGCAGTACTTC. The V gene is TRBV28, the J gene TRBJ2-7; 9 bases fit TRBD2. Germline CDR1 reads MDHEN; CDR2 reads SYDVKM. V lost 2 bases to trimming and J lost 2 bases; unmatched junction nucleotides: 7. The CDR3 covers 16 residues.

Ten or more counts support this clone. The chain employs TRBV18 and TRBJ1-2; TRBD1 aligns across 10 bases. The CDR3 spans 13 residues. V shed 8 bases and J 6 bases; nucleotides not matched to a gene: 6. The germline V gene has CDR1 KGHSH and CDR2 LQKENI. CDR3 nucleotides: TGTGCCAGCGGCGGGACAGGGGAGAATGGCTACACCTTC. Residues: CASGGTGENGYTF.

This clone was seen at least ten times. The chain links TRBV19 to TRBJ1-5; D gene uncertain. V was shortened by 5 bases and J by 0 bases, with 11 bases between the two germline ends. The CDR3 is 15 residues long. Germline assignment: CDR1 LNHDA and CDR2 SQIVND (reference sequence). In DNA form, the CDR3 reads TGTGCCAGTAGTGCGACCGACTATAGCAATCAGCCCCAGCATTTT. Protein product: CASSATDYSNQPQHF.

At least ten counts were recorded for this clone. In DNA, the CDR3 is TGTGCCAGCAGACCCGGACTAGCGGGAGCCAAGCCGGGCTCCTACAATGAGCAGTTCTTC. Translation gives CASRPGLAGAKPGSYNEQFF. V gene TRBV7-9 combines with J gene TRBJ2-1; TRBD2 matches 13 bases. V dropped 6 bases and J dropped 0; count of bases not matched to a gene: 14. This CDR3 spans 20 amino acids. Per the germline V gene, CDR1 is SEHNR and CDR2 is FQNEAQ (reference sequence).

The chain combines TRBV20-1 with TRBJ2-1, with TRBD2 matching 7 bases. The CDR3 covers 17 residues. Germline V gives CDR1 DFQATT, CDR2 SNEGSKA (reference sequence). Trimming removed 4 bases from V and 5 bases from J; junction bases left unmatched: 17. CDR3 loop: CSATSGASGVLHNEQFF. CDR3 nucleotide sequence: TGCAGTGCTACCTCCGGGGCTAGCGGAGTCCTGCACAATGAGCAGTTCTTC.

Details on this clone: One end of the junction is discordant with germline, which a read error may explain. This rearrangement joins TRBV12-3 or TRBV12-4 to TRBJ2-3, with D hard to call. This CDR3 region has 14 residues. In DNA form, the CDR3 reads TGTGGCAGCAGTTTATGTCAGACCCCAGATACGCAGTATTTT. Encoded protein: CGSSLCQTPDTQYF.

This clone was seen a handful of times. The V call is TRBV11-2, the J call TRBJ1-2; the D gene is possibly TRBD1 (5 bases). V was pared by 1 base and J by 2 bases, with 5 bases between. The CDR3 covers 13 residues. CDR1 SGHAT and CDR2 FQNNGV come from the germline V gene. The CDR3 coding sequence is TGTGCCAGCAGCTTAGCAGGGAACTATGGCTACACCTTC. Its protein is CASSLAGNYGYTF.

This clone has a count of ten or more. The chain combines TRBV5-4 with TRBJ2-5; 8 bases match TRBD1. CDR1 is SGHNT, CDR2 YYREEE, per germline (reference sequence). The ends lost 4 bases at V and 9 bases at J; junction bases unmatched: 8. The CDR3 length is 13 residues. The CDR3 here is CASSNVGQASQYF. CDR3 sequence (DNA): TGTGCCAGCAGCAATGTGGGACAGGCGTCCCAGTACTTC.

With respect to this clone: This sequence may be a read error, since a much larger clone differs from it by one base. The chain carries TRBV27 and TRBJ2-7, with 10 bases lining up with TRBD2. With V trimmed by 5 bases and J by 4 bases, 17 bases remained unmatched. Germline V gene data show CDR1 as MNHEY and CDR2 as SMNVEV (reference sequence). The CDR3 length is 18 residues. In nucleotides, the CDR3 is TGTGCCAGCAGTCAGGCCGAGTGGACTAGCGGAGCCCCTTACGAGCAGTACTTC. Amino acids: CASSQAEWTSGAPYEQYF.